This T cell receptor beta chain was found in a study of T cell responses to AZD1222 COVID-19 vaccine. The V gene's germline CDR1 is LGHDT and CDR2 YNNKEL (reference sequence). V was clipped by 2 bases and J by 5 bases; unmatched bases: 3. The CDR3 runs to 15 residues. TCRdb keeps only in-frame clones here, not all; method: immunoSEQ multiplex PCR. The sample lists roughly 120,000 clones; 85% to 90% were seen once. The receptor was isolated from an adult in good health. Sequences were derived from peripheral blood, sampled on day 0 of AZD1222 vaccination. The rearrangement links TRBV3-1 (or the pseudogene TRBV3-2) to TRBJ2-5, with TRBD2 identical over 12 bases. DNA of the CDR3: TGTGCCAGCAGCCAACGACTAGCGGGAGAGGAGACCCAGTACTTC. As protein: CASSQRLAGEETQYF.